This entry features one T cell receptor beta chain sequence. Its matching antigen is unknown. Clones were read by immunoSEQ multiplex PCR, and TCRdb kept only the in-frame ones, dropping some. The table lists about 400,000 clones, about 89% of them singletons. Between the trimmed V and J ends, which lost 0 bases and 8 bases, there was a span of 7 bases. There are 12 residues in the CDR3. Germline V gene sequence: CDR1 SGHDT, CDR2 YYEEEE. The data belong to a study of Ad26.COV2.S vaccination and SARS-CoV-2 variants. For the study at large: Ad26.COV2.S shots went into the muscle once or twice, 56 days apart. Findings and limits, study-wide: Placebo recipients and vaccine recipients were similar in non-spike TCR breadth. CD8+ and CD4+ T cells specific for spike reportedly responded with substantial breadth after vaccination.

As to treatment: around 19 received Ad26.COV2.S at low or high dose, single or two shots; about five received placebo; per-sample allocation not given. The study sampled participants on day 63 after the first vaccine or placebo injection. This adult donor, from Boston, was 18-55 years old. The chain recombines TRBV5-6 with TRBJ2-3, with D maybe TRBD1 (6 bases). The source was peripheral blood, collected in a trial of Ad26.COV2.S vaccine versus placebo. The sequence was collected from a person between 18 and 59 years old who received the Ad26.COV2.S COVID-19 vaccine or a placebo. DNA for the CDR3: TGTGCCAGCAGCTTGGGGGGGCCTACGCAGTATTTT. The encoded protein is CASSLGGPTQYF.